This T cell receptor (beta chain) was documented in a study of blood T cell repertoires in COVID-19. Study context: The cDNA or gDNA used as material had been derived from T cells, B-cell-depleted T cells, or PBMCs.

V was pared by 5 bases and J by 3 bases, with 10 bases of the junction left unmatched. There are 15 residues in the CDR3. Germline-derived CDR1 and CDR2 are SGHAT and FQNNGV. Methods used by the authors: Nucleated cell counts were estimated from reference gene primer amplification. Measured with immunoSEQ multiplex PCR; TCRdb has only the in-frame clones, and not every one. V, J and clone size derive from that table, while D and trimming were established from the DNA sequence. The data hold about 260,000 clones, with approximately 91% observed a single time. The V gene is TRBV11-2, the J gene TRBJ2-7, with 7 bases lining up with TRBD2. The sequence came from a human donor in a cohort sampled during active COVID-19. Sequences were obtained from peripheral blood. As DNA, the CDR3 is TGTGCCAGCAGCGAGGAAGCGGGAAGGTACTACGAGCAGTACTTC. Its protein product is CASSEEAGRYYEQYF.